A selection of T cell receptor beta chains follows, all from one sample in a study of T cells in localized non-small cell lung cancer. Assay: immunoSEQ multiplex PCR; the TCRdb copy retains only in-frame clones and omits some. The sample has about 2,000 clones, around a fifth seen once. This material consisted of lung tumor tissue, taken before any cancer treatment. All receptors come from a man between 40 and 69 years old with stage I lung adenocarcinoma. Each CDR3 is given with its conserved first and last residue. D genes are given only for firm matches. The listing skips clone size in some rows; elsewhere it reads once, few, many or a size class.

size,J,D,length,V,CDR3,DNA
NA,TRBJ2-7,TRBD2,14,TRBV29-1,CSVGGLAGNYEQYF,TGCAGCGTTGGGGGACTAGCGGGAAACTACGAGCAGTACTTC
NA,TRBJ2-2,NA,13,TRBV18,CASSPPHRGELFF,TGTGCCAGCTCACCACCTCACCGGGGGGAGCTGTTTTTT
few,TRBJ2-1,NA,17,TRBV6-8,CASSYSNWGRGHNEQFF,TGTGCCAGCAGTTACTCGAATTGGGGGAGAGGACACAATGAGCAGTTCTTC
NA,TRBJ1-3,TRBD1,13,TRBV28,CASRRTGENTIYF,TGTGCCAGCAGGCGGACAGGGGAAAACACCATATATTTT
NA,TRBJ2-3,TRBD2,14,TRBV11-3,CASSPSGGTDTQYF,TGTGCCAGCAGTCCCAGCGGGGGCACAGATACGCAGTATTTT
NA,TRBJ2-3,TRBD2,16,TRBV19,CASSNRLAGEDDTQYF,TGTGCCAGTAGTAACCGACTAGCGGGAGAGGATGATACGCAGTATTTT
NA,TRBJ1-4,NA,13,TRBV19,CASRGGLGEKLFF,TGTGCCAGTCGTGGGGGTTTGGGCGAAAAACTGTTTTTT
few,TRBJ1-1,NA,15,TRBV6-8,CASSYGGSMNTEAFF,TGTGCCAGCAGTTATGGGGGGTCCATGAACACTGAAGCTTTCTTT
NA,TRBJ2-7,NA,16,TRBV4-1,CASSQERGGRVDEQYF,TGCGCCAGCAGCCAAGAAAGGGGGGGGCGAGTGGACGAGCAGTACTTC
medium-sized,TRBJ1-2,TRBD1,16,TRBV28,CASSLGTGMAAYGYTF,TGTGCCAGCAGTTTGGGGACAGGGATGGCGGCTTATGGCTACACCTTC
NA,TRBJ2-3,NA,15,TRBV11-3,CASSSDYLSTDTQYF,TGTGCCAGCAGCTCGGATTATCTAAGCACAGATACGCAGTATTTT
few,TRBJ1-4,TRBD1,15,TRBV11-3,CASSSGDRDFEKLFF,TGTGCCAGCAGCTCGGGGGACAGGGATTTTGAGAAACTGTTTTTT
NA,TRBJ2-5,TRBD1,17,TRBV6-8,CASSIYRQGMYQETQYF,TGTGCCAGCAGTATATACCGACAGGGGATGTACCAAGAGACCCAGTACTTC
NA,TRBJ1-3,NA,13,TRBV9,CASSVEGSNTIYF,TGTGCCAGCAGCGTAGAGGGTTCTAACACCATATATTTT
NA,TRBJ2-5,NA,15,TRBV11-3,CASSPVAVVGETQYF,TGTGCCAGCAGCCCCGTAGCCGTAGTAGGAGAGACCCAGTACTTC
few,TRBJ2-7,TRBD1,16,TRBV28,CASSTRRQGIYYEQYF,TGTGCCAGCAGTACCAGAAGACAGGGGATTTACTACGAGCAGTACTTC
few,TRBJ1-5,NA,14,TRBV11-3,CASSLDRTNQPQHF,TGTGCCAGCAGCTTAGACAGGACTAATCAGCCCCAGCATTTT
NA,TRBJ1-3,TRBD1,15,TRBV11-3,CASSAQQGAGNTIYF,TGTGCCAGCAGCGCGCAACAGGGGGCGGGGAACACCATATATTTT
NA,TRBJ1-4,TRBD1,17,TRBV18,CASSYSTGASAREKLFF,TGTGCCAGCTCGTACTCGACAGGGGCCAGCGCTAGGGAAAAACTGTTTTTT
many,TRBJ2-3,NA,16,TRBV6-1,CASSEALDGGTDTQYF,TGTGCCAGCAGTGAAGCTTTAGACGGAGGCACAGATACGCAGTATTTT
medium-sized,TRBJ2-7,NA,15,TRBV9,CASSVDGTDSYEQYF,TGTGCCAGCAGCGTAGACGGGACGGACTCCTACGAGCAGTACTTC
NA,TRBJ1-2,NA,15,TRBV5-1,CASSLSPGGIYGYTF,TGCGCCAGCAGCCTGTCCCCCGGGGGCATCTATGGCTACACCTTC
medium-sized,TRBJ2-7,TRBD1,15,TRBV11-3,CASSQVGTGAYEQYF,TGTGCCAGCAGCCAAGTCGGGACAGGGGCCTACGAGCAGTACTTC
NA,TRBJ1-1,NA,15,TRBV29-1,CSARWDARENTEAFF,TGCAGCGCTAGATGGGACGCCAGGGAGAACACTGAAGCTTTCTTT
NA,TRBJ2-7,NA,16,TRBV11-3,CASSRRNGILFHEQYF,TGTGCCAGCAGCCGCAGAAACGGGATCCTTTTTCACGAGCAGTACTTC
NA,TRBJ1-2,NA,13,TRBV19,CASSRATRDGYTF,TGTGCCAGTAGTCGGGCTACGAGGGATGGCTACACCTTC
NA,TRBJ2-2,TRBD2,18,TRBV19,CASRPGLAGGTNTGELFF,TGTGCCAGTAGGCCGGGACTAGCGGGCGGTACGAACACCGGGGAGCTGTTTTTT
NA,TRBJ1-1,NA,14,TRBV11-3,CASSLDRAYTEAFF,TGTGCCAGCAGCTTAGACAGGGCTTACACTGAAGCTTTCTTT
medium-sized,TRBJ2-5,NA,14,TRBV11-3,CASSLAAGRETQYF,TGTGCCAGCAGCTTGGCCGCGGGCAGGGAGACCCAGTACTTC
NA,TRBJ1-1,NA,14,TRBV6-8,CASSPDTPNTEAFF,TGTGCCAGCAGTCCGGACACCCCGAACACTGAAGCTTTCTTT
NA,TRBJ2-7,NA,11,TRBV6-7,CASSYPRVDTF,TGTGCCAGCAGTTACCCCAGGGTTGATACATTC
few,TRBJ2-7,NA,14,TRBV6-8,CASSYLLGLDEQYF,TGTGCCAGCAGTTACCTGTTAGGCCTGGACGAGCAGTACTTC
large,TRBJ1-2,NA,13,TRBV6-1,CASSEGEPYGYTF,TGTGCCAGCAGTGAAGGGGAGCCCTATGGCTACACCTTC
few,TRBJ2-7,TRBD1,14,TRBV11-3,CASSSTGGPLEQYF,TGTGCCAGCAGCTCGACAGGGGGACCCTTAGAGCAGTACTTC
medium-sized,TRBJ1-3,TRBD1,16,TRBV9,CASREGTANSGNTIYF,TGTGCCAGCAGGGAAGGGACAGCCAACTCTGGAAACACCATATATTTT
NA,TRBJ2-5,NA,14,TRBV19,CASSIEVAAETQYF,TGTGCCAGTAGTATAGAAGTAGCGGCCGAGACCCAGTACTTC
few,TRBJ1-2,TRBD1,18,TRBV28,CASSLMDRGWEGYYGYTF,TGTGCCAGCAGTTTAATGGACAGGGGCTGGGAGGGATACTATGGCTACACCTTC
medium-sized,TRBJ1-1,NA,12,TRBV6-8,CASRNPEGEAFF,TGTGCCAGCAGAAATCCCGAGGGGGAAGCTTTCTTT
large,TRBJ2-1,TRBD2,15,TRBV19,CASSETSGGANEQFF,TGTGCCAGTAGTGAGACTAGCGGGGGGGCCAATGAGCAGTTCTTC
few,TRBJ2-6,TRBD2,17,TRBV11-3,CASSPGTSGGGANVLTF,TGTGCCAGCAGCCCGGGGACTAGCGGCGGCGGGGCCAACGTCCTGACTTTC
NA,TRBJ1-5,NA,14,TRBV19,CASSFSGSNQPQHF,TGTGCCAGTAGTTTCTCAGGCAGCAATCAGCCCCAGCATTTT
NA,TRBJ2-7,TRBD1,16,TRBV6-8,CASSGLTGTGRYEQYF,TGTGCCAGCAGTGGCCTCACCGGGACAGGGAGGTACGAGCAGTACTTC
large,TRBJ2-1,NA,12,TRBV19,CASSRQTNEQFF,TGTGCCAGTAGCAGACAGACTAATGAGCAGTTCTTC
medium-sized,TRBJ2-3,NA,16,TRBV9,CASSVAGGGHTDTQYF,TGTGCCAGCAGCGTAGCTGGGGGGGGCCACACAGATACGCAGTATTTT
few,TRBJ1-4,TRBD1,14,TRBV28,CASSLAGGTEKLFF,TGTGCCAGCAGTTTAGCAGGGGGTACTGAAAAACTGTTTTTT
NA,TRBJ1-2,NA,15,TRBV19,CASSIAQISNYGYTF,TGTGCCAGTAGTATAGCACAGATCTCTAACTATGGCTACACCTTC
NA,TRBJ1-1,NA,16,TRBV5-1,CASSPLDGGYDTEAFF,TGCGCCAGCAGCCCCCTCGATGGGGGATACGACACTGAAGCTTTCTTT
NA,TRBJ1-3,NA,16,TRBV12-2,CASRLAGPVDGNTIYF,TGTGCAAGTCGCTTAGCGGGCCCCGTAGATGGAAACACCATATATTTT
few,TRBJ1-1,NA,14,TRBV28,CASSAQGRRTEAFF,TGTGCCAGCAGCGCCCAGGGCAGAAGGACTGAAGCTTTCTTT
few,TRBJ2-3,NA,16,TRBV1,CASSQGTSQIADTQYF,TGCGCCAGCAGCCAAGGAACGTCCCAGATCGCAGATACGCAGTATTTT
NA,TRBJ2-1,NA,13,TRBV18,CASSPTIYNEQFF,TGTGCCAGCTCACCGACAATTTACAATGAGCAGTTCTTC